The 6 T cell receptor beta chains in this list originate from one sample, sequenced in a study of T-cell memory formation after mild COVID-19. One entry per CDR3 protein results from TCRdb running MiXCR on the 5' RACE reads. The sample has under 650,000 distinct CDR3 sequences, roughly 18% seen once. The sequenced sample consisted of PBMCs or a T cell subset sorted from them (not recorded which). All receptors come from an adult woman who had mild COVID-19 (a few samples of this study predate the infection). Cell type and time point are not known.

The J gene is TRBJ2-7, the V gene TRBV20-1; no clear D. The CDR3 has 16 amino acids. The ends were cut back, 3 bases at V and 5 bases at J, with 23 bases in the middle. Germline values: CDR1 DFQATT, CDR2 SNEGSKA (reference sequence). CDR3 DNA: TGCAGTGCTAGTGGTCTCTTTGAAGGGATGATGGACGAGCAGTACTTC. This codes for CSASGLFEGMMDEQYF.

The table lists this clonotype with many counts. The rearrangement uses TRBV7-2 and TRBJ2-3; 7 positions agree with TRBD2. The length of the CDR3 is 17 residues. The J segment lost 0 bases and the V segment lost 2 bases, leaving 8 bases of the junction unmatched. The germline gives CDR1 SGHTA, CDR2 FQGNSA. The CDR3 DNA reads as TGTGCCAGCAGCTTATTGGGCGGGGGTACTAGCACAGATACGCAGTATTTT. Its protein is CASSLLGGGTSTDTQYF.

The chain recombines TRBV19 with TRBJ1-4; no reliable D call. The length of the CDR3 is 14 residues. The germline V and J ends were trimmed by 6 bases and 8 bases, with 16 bases remaining between them. CDR1 LNHDA and CDR2 SQIVND come from the germline V gene (reference sequence). Here the CDR3 reads CASRSPGQGEKLFF. In DNA, the CDR3 is TGTGCCAGTAGATCGCCGGGCCAAGGAGAAAAACTGTTTTTT.

The gene calls are TRBV2 and TRBJ1-2; TRBD1 aligns across 8 bases. Germline V lookup: CDR1 SNHLY, CDR2 FYNNEI. This CDR3 region has 13 residues. V trimming: 8 bases; J trimming: 3 bases; junction bases outside the gene matches: 5. CDR3 residues: CASVDRGYYGYTF. The CDR3 DNA reads as TGTGCCAGCGTTGACAGGGGATACTATGGCTACACCTTC.

The chain is built from TRBV5-1 and TRBJ1-6; 8 bases line up with TRBD1. The CDR3 has 16 amino acids. V dropped 4 bases and J dropped 6; count of bases not matched to a gene: 9. Germline CDR1 reads SGHRS; CDR2 reads YFSETQ. CDR3 coding DNA: TGCGCCAGCAGCCAAACAGTCAGGGGGCGTAATTCACCCCTCCACTTT. The encoded protein is CASSQTVRGRNSPLHF.

There are a few counts of this clonotype. The gene calls are TRBV12-3 or TRBV12-4 and TRBJ2-1; 12 nucleotides match TRBD1. Trimming cost V 6 bases and J 8 bases; bases outside gene matches: 8. The CDR3 is made up of 15 amino acids. The CDR3 loop reads CASSAPGQGAYEQFF. The CDR3 DNA sequence: TGTGCCAGCAGCGCCCCGGGACAGGGGGCCTATGAGCAGTTCTTC.